This is a list of T cell receptor beta chains from one sample in a study of blood T cell repertoires in COVID-19. This table comes from immunoSEQ multiplex PCR, and its TCRdb copy is limited to in-frame clones, with some not included. The sample yields roughly 360,000 clones, roughly 80% seen once. The sequenced material came from peripheral blood. Every receptor here comes from a human donor with acute or convalescent COVID-19. The donor label of this sample is uncertain. CDR3s include the opening cysteine and the closing phenylalanine or tryptophan. Each record gives: J gene, D gene, clone size, V gene, CDR3 protein, CDR3 DNA. D genes are given only for firm matches. Size is omitted from some rows. Given values are once, few, many or a class for expanded clones.

j_call: TRBJ1-2; d_call: NA; clone_size: NA; v_call: TRBV3-1/TRBV3-2; cdr3_aa: CASSSFQGNGYTF; cdr3_nt: TGTGCCAGCAGCTCCTTCCAGGGGAACGGCTACACCTTC
j_call: TRBJ2-1; d_call: TRBD2; clone_size: NA; v_call: TRBV3-1/TRBV3-2; cdr3_aa: CASSNELAGVFSYNEQFF; cdr3_nt: TGTGCCAGCAGCAACGAACTAGCGGGGGTTTTCTCCTACAATGAGCAGTTCTTC
j_call: TRBJ1-2; d_call: NA; clone_size: NA; v_call: TRBV27; cdr3_aa: CASSRQYNYGYTF; cdr3_nt: TGTGCCAGCAGTCGACAGTATAACTATGGCTACACCTTC
j_call: TRBJ2-1; d_call: TRBD1; clone_size: NA; v_call: TRBV28; cdr3_aa: CASISGGSYNEQFF; cdr3_nt: TGTGCCAGCATCTCAGGGGGATCCTACAATGAGCAGTTCTTC
j_call: TRBJ2-7; d_call: NA; clone_size: NA; v_call: TRBV28; cdr3_aa: CASRTGGQFTYEQYF; cdr3_nt: TGTGCCAGCAGGACCGGGGGACAGTTTACCTACGAGCAGTACTTC
j_call: TRBJ1-1; d_call: TRBD1; clone_size: NA; v_call: TRBV7-6; cdr3_aa: CASSLDPGTGAFF; cdr3_nt: TGTGCCAGCAGCTTAGATCCGGGGACAGGAGCTTTCTTT
j_call: TRBJ2-1; d_call: TRBD1; clone_size: NA; v_call: TRBV5-5; cdr3_aa: CASSLAGGTGFRNEQFF; cdr3_nt: TGTGCCAGCAGCTTGGCCGGCGGGACAGGGTTCCGCAATGAGCAGTTCTTC
j_call: TRBJ1-1; d_call: NA; clone_size: NA; v_call: TRBV6-5; cdr3_aa: CASRVETVLNTEAFF; cdr3_nt: TGTGCCAGCAGGGTGGAGACAGTCCTGAACACTGAAGCTTTCTTT
j_call: TRBJ2-5; d_call: TRBD2; clone_size: NA; v_call: TRBV9; cdr3_aa: CASSSQPGLAGETQYF; cdr3_nt: TGTGCCAGCAGCTCGCAACCGGGACTAGCGGGAGAGACCCAGTACTTC
j_call: TRBJ1-1; d_call: NA; clone_size: NA; v_call: TRBV7-8; cdr3_aa: CASSRGVSSAEAFF; cdr3_nt: TGTGCCAGCAGTCGGGGAGTTTCATCCGCTGAAGCTTTCTTT
j_call: TRBJ2-3; d_call: NA; clone_size: once; v_call: TRBV9; cdr3_aa: CASSVTADTQYF; cdr3_nt: TGTGCCAGCAGCGTAACGGCAGATACGCAGTATTTT
j_call: TRBJ1-2; d_call: TRBD1; clone_size: NA; v_call: TRBV29-1; cdr3_aa: CSVEGTRQGDYTF; cdr3_nt: TGCAGCGTTGAAGGGACGCGACAGGGCGACTACACCTTC
j_call: TRBJ1-5; d_call: NA; clone_size: few; v_call: TRBV4-2; cdr3_aa: CASSQDTSRNQPQHF; cdr3_nt: TGTGCCAGCAGCCAAGATACTTCTCGCAATCAGCCCCAGCATTTT
j_call: TRBJ1-1; d_call: NA; clone_size: few; v_call: TRBV4-1; cdr3_aa: CASSQDQGTEAFF; cdr3_nt: TGCGCCAGCAGCCAAGATCAGGGCACTGAAGCTTTCTTT
j_call: TRBJ1-2; d_call: NA; clone_size: NA; v_call: TRBV15; cdr3_aa: CATSRDRGEYYGYTF; cdr3_nt: TGTGCCACCAGCAGAGACAGGGGTGAATACTATGGCTACACCTTC
j_call: TRBJ2-3; d_call: TRBD1; clone_size: NA; v_call: TRBV6-5; cdr3_aa: CASSSTGQITDTQYF; cdr3_nt: TGTGCCAGCAGTTCCACGGGACAGATCACAGATACGCAGTATTTT
j_call: TRBJ1-5; d_call: NA; clone_size: NA; v_call: TRBV6-2/TRBV6-3; cdr3_aa: CASSYLPQLGQYSNQPQHF; cdr3_nt: TGTGCCAGCAGTTATCTCCCCCAACTTGGACAGTATAGCAATCAGCCCCAGCATTTT
j_call: TRBJ1-5; d_call: NA; clone_size: NA; v_call: TRBV9; cdr3_aa: CASSIDSTPDQPQHF; cdr3_nt: TGTGCCAGCAGCATAGACAGTACCCCCGATCAGCCCCAGCATTTT
j_call: TRBJ2-1; d_call: TRBD2; clone_size: NA; v_call: TRBV24-1; cdr3_aa: CATSDRLGGGSMGEQFF; cdr3_nt: TGTGCCACCAGTGATCGTCTTGGGGGAGGGTCCATGGGTGAGCAGTTCTTC
j_call: TRBJ2-7; d_call: NA; clone_size: NA; v_call: TRBV28; cdr3_aa: CASSFSGRGLPYEQYF; cdr3_nt: TGTGCCAGCAGTTTCTCTGGCAGGGGTTTGCCCTACGAGCAGTACTTC
j_call: TRBJ1-3; d_call: NA; clone_size: NA; v_call: TRBV5-4; cdr3_aa: CASSPTAALSGNTIYF; cdr3_nt: TGTGCCAGCAGCCCTACCGCCGCCCTGTCTGGAAACACCATATATTTT
j_call: TRBJ1-2; d_call: NA; clone_size: NA; v_call: TRBV19; cdr3_aa: CASLRSSTYYGYTF; cdr3_nt: TGTGCCAGTCTGCGAAGTTCCACCTATTATGGCTACACCTTC